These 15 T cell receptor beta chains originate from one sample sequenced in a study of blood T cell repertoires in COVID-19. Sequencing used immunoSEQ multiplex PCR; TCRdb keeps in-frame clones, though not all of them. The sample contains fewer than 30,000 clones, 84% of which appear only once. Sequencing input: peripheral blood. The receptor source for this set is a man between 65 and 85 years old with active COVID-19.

The CDR3 bases are TGTGCCAGTAGCCCCGACCCGGGGGGGAGGAAAAACATTCAGTACTTC. Translating it yields CASSPDPGGRKNIQYF. The chain employs TRBV19 and TRBJ2-4, with 8 positions matching TRBD2. CDR3 length equals 16 residues. Germline CDR1 reads LNHDA; CDR2 reads SQIVND (reference sequence). Trimming cost V 6 bases and J 4 bases; bases outside gene matches: 11.

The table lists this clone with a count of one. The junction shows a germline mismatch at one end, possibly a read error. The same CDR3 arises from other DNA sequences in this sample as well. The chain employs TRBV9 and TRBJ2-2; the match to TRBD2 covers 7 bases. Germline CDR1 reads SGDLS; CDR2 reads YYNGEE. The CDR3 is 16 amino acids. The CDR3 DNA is TGTGCCAGCAGCGCCTACGCGGGGGTGGGGACCGGAGAGCTGTTTTTT. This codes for CASSAYAGVGTGELFF. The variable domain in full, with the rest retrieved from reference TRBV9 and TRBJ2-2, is DSGVTQTPKHLITATGQRVTLRCSPRSGDLSVYWYQQSLDQGLQFLIQYYNGEERAKGNILERFSAQQFPDLHSELNLSSLELGDSALYFCASSAYAGVGTGELFFGEGSRLTVL.

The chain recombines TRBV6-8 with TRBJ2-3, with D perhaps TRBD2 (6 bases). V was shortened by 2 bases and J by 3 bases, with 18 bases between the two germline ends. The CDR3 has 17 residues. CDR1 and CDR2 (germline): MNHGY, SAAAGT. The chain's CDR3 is CASSYPRGSGRTDTQYF. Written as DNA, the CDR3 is TGTGCCAGCAGTTACCCCAGAGGGAGTGGGAGGACAGATACGCAGTATTTT.

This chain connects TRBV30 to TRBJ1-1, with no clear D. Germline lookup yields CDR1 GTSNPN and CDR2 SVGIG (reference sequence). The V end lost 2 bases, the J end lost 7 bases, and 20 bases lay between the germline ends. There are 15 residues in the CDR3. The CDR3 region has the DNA TGTGCCTGGAGTAGGAGCGGGAGTTACGCCCTTGAAGCTTTCTTT. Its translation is CAWSRSGSYALEAFF. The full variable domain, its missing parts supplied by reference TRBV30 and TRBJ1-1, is SQTIHQWPATLVQPVGSPLSLECTVEGTSNPNLYWYRQAAGRGLQLLFYSVGIGQISSEVPQNLSASRPQDRQFILSSKKLLLSDSGFYLCAWSRSGSYALEAFFGQGTRLTVV.

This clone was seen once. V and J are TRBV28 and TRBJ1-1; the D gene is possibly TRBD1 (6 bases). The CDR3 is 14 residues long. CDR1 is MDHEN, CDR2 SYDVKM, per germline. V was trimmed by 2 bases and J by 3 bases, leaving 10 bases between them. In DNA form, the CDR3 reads TGTGCCAGCAGTTTAACGAACAGGGACACTGAAGCTTTCTTT. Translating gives CASSLTNRDTEAFF.

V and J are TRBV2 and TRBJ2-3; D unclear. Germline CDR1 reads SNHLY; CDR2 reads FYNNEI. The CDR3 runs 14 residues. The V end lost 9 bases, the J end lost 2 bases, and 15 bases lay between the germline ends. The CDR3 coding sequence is TGTGCCAGTCTGGGCGTCGGAAACACAGATACGCAGTATTTT. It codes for CASLGVGNTDTQYF.

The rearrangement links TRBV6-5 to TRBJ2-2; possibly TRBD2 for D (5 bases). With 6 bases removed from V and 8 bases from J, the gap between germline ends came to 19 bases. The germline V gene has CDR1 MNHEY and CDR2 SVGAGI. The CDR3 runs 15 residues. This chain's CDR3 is CASRDTRDGSGELFF. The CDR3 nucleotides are TGTGCCAGCAGGGATACTAGGGATGGATCTGGGGAGCTGTTTTTT.

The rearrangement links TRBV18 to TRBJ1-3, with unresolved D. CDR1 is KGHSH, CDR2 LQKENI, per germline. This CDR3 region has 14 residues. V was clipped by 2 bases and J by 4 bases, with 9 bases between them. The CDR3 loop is CASSPTGPGNTIYF. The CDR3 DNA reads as TGTGCCAGCTCACCAACGGGTCCGGGAAACACCATATATTTT.

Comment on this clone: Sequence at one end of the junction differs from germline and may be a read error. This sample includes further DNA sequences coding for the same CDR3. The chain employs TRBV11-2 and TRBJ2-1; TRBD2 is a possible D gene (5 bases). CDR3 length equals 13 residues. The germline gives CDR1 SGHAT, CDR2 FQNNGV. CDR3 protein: CASSVRDIYEQFF. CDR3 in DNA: TGTGCCAGCAGCGTCCGGGATATATATGAACAGTTCTTC.

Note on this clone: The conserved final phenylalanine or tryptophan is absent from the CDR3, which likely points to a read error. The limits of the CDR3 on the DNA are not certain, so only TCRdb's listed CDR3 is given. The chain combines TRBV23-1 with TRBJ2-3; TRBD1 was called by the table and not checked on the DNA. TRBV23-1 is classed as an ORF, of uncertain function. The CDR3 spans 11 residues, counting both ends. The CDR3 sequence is CASSQSGQGAQ.

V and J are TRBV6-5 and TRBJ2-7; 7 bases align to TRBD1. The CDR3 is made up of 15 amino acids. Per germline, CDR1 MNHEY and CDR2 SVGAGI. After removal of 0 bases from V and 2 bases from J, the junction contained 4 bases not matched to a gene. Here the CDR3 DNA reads TGTGCCAGCAGTTACTCAAGGACAGGAGCCTACGAGCAGTACTTC. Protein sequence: CASSYSRTGAYEQYF.

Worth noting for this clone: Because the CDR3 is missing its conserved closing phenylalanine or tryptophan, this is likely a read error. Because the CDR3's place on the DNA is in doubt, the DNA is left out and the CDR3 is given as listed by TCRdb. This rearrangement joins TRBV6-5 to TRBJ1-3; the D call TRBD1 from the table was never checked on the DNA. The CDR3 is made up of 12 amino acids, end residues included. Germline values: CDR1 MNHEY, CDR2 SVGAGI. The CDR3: CASSPGQGALQV.

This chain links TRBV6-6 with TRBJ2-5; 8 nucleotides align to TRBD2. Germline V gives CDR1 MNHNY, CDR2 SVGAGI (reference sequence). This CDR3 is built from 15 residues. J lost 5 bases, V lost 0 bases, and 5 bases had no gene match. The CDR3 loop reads CASSYSRGGLETQYF. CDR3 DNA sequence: TGTGCCAGCAGTTACTCTCGCGGGGGGTTGGAGACCCAGTACTTC.

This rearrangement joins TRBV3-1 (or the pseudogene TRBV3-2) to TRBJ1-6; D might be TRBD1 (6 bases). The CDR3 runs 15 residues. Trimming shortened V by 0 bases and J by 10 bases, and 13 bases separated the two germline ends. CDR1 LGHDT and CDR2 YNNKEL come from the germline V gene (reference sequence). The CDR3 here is CASSQDRGGGSPLHF. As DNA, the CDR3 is TGTGCCAGCAGCCAAGATAGGGGGGGCGGCTCACCCCTCCACTTT.

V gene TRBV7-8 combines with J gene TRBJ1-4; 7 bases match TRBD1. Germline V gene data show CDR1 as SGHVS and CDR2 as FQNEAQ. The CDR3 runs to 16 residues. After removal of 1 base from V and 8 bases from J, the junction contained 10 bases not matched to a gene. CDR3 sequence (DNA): TGTGCCAGCAGCTTAGTAGTCACCCAGGGGGGCGAAAAACTGTTTTTT. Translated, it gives CASSLVVTQGGEKLFF. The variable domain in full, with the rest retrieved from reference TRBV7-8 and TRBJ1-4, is GAGVSQSPRYKVAKRGQDVALRCDPISGHVSLFWYQQALGQGPEFLTYFQNEAQLDKSGLPSDRFFAERPEGSVSTLKIQRTQQEDSAVYLCASSLVVTQGGEKLFFGSGTQLSVL.